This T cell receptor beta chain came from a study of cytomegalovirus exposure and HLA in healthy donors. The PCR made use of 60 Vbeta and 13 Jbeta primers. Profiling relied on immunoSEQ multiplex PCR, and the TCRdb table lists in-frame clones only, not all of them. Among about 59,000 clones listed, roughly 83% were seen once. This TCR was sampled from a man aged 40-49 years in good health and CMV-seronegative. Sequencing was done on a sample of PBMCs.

Here the CDR3 DNA reads TGTGCCAGCGGGGGCGAGCAAGCGGGGAAGTATTTT. Translation: CASGGEQAGKYF. V and J are TRBV6-6 and TRBJ2-3; D is perhaps TRBD2 (7 bases). The germline V and J ends were trimmed by 8 bases and 13 bases, with 19 bases remaining between them. CDR1 MNHNY and CDR2 SVGAGI come from the germline V gene (reference sequence). CDR3 length equals 12 residues.